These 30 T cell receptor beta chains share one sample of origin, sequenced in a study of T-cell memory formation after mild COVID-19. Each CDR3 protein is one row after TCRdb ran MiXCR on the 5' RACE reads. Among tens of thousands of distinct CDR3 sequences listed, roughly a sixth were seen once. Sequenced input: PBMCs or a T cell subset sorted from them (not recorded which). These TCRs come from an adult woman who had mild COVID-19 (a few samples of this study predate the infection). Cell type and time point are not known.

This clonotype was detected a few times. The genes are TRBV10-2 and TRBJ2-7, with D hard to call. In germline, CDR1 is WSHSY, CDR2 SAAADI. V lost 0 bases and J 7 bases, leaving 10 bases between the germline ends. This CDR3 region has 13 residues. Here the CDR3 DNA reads TGCGCCAGCAGTGAGTCGCTCCCAGGTGAGCAGTACTTC. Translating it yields CASSESLPGEQYF.

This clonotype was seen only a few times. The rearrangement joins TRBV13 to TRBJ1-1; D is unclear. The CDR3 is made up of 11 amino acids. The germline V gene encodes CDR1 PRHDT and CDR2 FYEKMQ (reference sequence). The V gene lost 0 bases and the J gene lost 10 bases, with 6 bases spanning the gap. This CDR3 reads CASSLGLGAFF. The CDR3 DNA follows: TGTGCCAGCAGCTTAGGACTGGGAGCTTTCTTT.

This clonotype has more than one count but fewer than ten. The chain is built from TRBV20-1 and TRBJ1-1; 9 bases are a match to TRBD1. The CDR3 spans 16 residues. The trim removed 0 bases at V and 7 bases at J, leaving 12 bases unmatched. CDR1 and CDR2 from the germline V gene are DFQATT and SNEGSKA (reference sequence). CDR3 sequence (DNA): TGCAGTGCTAGAGACCGGACAGGGGTAATGCGTCATGAAGCTTTCTTT. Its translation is CSARDRTGVMRHEAFF.

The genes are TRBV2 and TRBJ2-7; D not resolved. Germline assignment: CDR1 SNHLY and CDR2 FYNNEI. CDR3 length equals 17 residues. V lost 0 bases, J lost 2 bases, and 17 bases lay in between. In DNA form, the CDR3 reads TGTGCCAGCAGTGAAGCGCTTCATCTGGGATCTGCCTACGAGCAGTACTTC. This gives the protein CASSEALHLGSAYEQYF.

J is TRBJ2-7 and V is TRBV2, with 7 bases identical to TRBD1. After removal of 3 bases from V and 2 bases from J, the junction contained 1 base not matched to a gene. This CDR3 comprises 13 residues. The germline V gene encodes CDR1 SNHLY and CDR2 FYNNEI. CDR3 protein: CASSDRGTYEQYF. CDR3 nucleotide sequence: TGTGCCAGCAGTGACAGGGGGACCTACGAGCAGTACTTC.

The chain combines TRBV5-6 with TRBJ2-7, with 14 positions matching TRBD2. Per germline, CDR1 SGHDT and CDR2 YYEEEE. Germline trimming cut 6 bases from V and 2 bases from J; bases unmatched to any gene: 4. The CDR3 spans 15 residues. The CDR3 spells CASTQGLAGAYEQYF. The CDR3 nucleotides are TGTGCCAGCACCCAGGGACTAGCGGGGGCCTACGAGCAGTACTTC.

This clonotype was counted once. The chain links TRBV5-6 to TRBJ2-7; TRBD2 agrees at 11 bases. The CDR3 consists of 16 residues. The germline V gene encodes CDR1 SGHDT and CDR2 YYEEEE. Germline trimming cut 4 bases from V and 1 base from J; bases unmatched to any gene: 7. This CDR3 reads CASSATLAGGSYEQYF. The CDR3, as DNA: TGTGCCAGCAGCGCTACCCTAGCGGGAGGATCCTACGAGCAGTACTTC.

The CDR3 loop reads CSARGQLDYEQYF. In DNA form, the CDR3 reads TGCAGTGCTAGAGGGCAGCTAGACTACGAGCAGTACTTC. The gene calls are TRBV20-1 and TRBJ2-7; D gene unclear. Trimming removed 1 base at V and 3 bases at J, with 10 bases between. Per germline, CDR1 DFQATT and CDR2 SNEGSKA (reference sequence). The CDR3 has 13 residues.

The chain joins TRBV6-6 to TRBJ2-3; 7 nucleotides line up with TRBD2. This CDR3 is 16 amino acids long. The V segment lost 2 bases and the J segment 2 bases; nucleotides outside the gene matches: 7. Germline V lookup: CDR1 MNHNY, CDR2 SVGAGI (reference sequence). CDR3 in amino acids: CASSYLRGGTTDTQYF. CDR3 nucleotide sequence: TGTGCCAGCAGTTACCTGCGCGGGGGAACCACAGATACGCAGTATTTT.

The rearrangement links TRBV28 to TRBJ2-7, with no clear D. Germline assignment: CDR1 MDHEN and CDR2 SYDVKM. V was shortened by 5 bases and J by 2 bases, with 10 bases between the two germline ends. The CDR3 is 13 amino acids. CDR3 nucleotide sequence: TGTGCCAGCAGTGAACCGTTGGCCTACGAGCAGTACTTC. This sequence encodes CASSEPLAYEQYF.

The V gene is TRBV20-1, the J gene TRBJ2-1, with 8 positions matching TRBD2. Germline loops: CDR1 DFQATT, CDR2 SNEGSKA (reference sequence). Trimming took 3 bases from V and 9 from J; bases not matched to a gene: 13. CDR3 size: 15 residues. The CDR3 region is CSARILERERGEQFF. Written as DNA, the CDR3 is TGCAGTGCTAGGATCTTGGAGCGGGAGAGGGGTGAGCAGTTCTTC.

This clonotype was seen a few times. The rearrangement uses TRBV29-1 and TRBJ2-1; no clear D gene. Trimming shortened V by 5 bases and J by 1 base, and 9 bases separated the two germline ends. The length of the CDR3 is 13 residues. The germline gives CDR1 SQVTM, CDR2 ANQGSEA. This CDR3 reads CSVREGSYNEQFF. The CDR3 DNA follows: TGCAGCGTTCGAGAAGGATCCTACAATGAGCAGTTCTTC.

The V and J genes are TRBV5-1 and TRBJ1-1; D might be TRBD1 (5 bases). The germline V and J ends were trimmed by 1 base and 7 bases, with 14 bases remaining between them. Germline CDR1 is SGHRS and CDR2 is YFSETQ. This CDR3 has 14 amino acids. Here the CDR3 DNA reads TGCGCCAGCAGCTTGAGACACGGGACTTTTGAAGCTTTCTTT. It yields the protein CASSLRHGTFEAFF. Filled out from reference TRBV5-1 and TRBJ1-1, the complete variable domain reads KAGVTQTPRYLIKTRGQQVTLSCSPISGHRSVSWYQQTPGQGLQFLFEYFSETQRNKGNFPGRFSGRQFSNSRSEMNVSTLELGDSALYLCASSLRHGTFEAFFGQGTRLTVV.

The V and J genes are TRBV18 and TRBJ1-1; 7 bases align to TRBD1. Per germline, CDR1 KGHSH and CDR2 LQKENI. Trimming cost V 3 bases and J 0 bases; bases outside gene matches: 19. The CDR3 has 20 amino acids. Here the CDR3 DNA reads TGTGCCAGCTCACCCCAACGAACAGGGGACCACGGGACTTTGAACACTGAAGCTTTCTTT. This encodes CASSPQRTGDHGTLNTEAFF.

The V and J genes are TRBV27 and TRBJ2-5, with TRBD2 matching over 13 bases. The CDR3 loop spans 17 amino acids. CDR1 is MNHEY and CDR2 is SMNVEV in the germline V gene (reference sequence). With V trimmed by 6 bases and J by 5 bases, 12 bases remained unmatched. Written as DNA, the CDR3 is TGTGCCAGCAGCCCCTGGGGACTAGCGGGATGGGGGGAGACCCAGTACTTC. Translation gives CASSPWGLAGWGETQYF.

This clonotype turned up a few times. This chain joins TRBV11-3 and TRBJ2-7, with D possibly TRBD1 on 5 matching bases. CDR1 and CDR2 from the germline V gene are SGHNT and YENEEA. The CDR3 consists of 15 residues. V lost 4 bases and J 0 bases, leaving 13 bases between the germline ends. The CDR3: CASSSYRSSSYEQYF. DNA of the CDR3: TGTGCCAGCAGCTCCTACAGGTCCAGCTCCTACGAGCAGTACTTC.

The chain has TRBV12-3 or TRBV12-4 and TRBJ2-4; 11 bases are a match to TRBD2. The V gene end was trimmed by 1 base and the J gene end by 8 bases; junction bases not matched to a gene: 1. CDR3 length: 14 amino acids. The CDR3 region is CASSLGLAGYIQYF. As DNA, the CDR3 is TGTGCCAGCAGTTTAGGACTAGCGGGGTACATTCAGTACTTC.

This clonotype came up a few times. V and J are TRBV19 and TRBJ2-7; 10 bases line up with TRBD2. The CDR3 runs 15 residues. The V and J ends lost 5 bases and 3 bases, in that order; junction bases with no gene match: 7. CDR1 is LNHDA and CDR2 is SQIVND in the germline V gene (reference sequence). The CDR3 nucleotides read TGTGCCAGTAGTGCGGCTAGCGGGAGTGTCTACGAGCAGTACTTC. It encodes CASSAASGSVYEQYF.

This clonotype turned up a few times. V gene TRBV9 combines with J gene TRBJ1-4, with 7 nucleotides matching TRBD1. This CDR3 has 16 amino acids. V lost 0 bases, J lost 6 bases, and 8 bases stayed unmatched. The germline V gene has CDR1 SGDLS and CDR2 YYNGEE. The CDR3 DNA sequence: TGTGCCAGCAGCGTAGGAAGACAGGGAATGTATGAAAAACTGTTTTTT. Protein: CASSVGRQGMYEKLFF.

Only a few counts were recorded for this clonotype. Written as DNA, the CDR3 is TGTGCCAGCAGGACCCATGGAGCGGAGACCCAGTACTTC. It yields the protein CASRTHGAETQYF. The gene calls are TRBV12-3 or TRBV12-4 and TRBJ2-5; D is uncertain. The CDR3 is 13 amino acids. The V end was cut by 6 bases, the J end by 5 bases, with 13 bases between.

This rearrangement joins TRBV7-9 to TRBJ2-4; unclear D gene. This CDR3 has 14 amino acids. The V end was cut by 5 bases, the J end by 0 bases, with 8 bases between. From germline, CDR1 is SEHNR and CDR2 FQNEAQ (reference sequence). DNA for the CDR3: TGTGCCAGCAGCCCCGACCTAGCCAAAAACATTCAGTACTTC. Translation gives CASSPDLAKNIQYF.

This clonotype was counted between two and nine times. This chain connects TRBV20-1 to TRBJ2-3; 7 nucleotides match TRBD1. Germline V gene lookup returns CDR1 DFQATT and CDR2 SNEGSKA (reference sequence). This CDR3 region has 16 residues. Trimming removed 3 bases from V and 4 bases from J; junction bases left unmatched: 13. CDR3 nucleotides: TGCAGTGCTAGTGAGAACCGGGACAGCGTACCAGATACGCAGTATTTT. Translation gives CSASENRDSVPDTQYF.

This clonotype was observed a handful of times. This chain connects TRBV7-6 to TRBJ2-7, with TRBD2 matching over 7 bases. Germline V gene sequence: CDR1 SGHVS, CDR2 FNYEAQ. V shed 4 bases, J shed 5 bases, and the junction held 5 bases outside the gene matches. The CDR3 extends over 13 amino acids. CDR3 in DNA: TGTGCCAGCAGCTCCGTTGCGGGAGACGAGCAGTACTTC. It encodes CASSSVAGDEQYF.

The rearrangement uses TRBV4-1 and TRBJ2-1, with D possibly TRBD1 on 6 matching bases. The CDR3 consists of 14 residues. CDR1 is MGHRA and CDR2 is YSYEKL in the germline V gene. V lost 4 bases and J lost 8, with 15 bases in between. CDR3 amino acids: CASSPGMGADEQFF. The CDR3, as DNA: TGCGCCAGCAGCCCGGGGATGGGGGCGGATGAGCAGTTCTTC.

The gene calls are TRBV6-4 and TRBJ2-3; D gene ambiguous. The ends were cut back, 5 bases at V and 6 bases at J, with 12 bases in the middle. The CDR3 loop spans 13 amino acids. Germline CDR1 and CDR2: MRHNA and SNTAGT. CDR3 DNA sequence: TGTGCCAGCAGTAAGGACGGAAAGGATACGCAGTATTTT. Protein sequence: CASSKDGKDTQYF.

CDR3 sequence: CASSLGRRDEQYF. The CDR3 nucleotides read TGCGCCAGCAGCTTGGGACGACGCGACGAGCAGTACTTC. The chain couples TRBV5-1 to TRBJ2-7; D ambiguous. The germline gives CDR1 SGHRS, CDR2 YFSETQ. This CDR3 has 13 residues. Trimming took 0 bases from V and 5 from J, leaving 9 bases between them. Full variable domain (outside the CDR3, taken from reference TRBV5-1 and TRBJ2-7): KAGVTQTPRYLIKTRGQQVTLSCSPISGHRSVSWYQQTPGQGLQFLFEYFSETQRNKGNFPGRFSGRQFSNSRSEMNVSTLELGDSALYLCASSLGRRDEQYFGPGTRLTVT.

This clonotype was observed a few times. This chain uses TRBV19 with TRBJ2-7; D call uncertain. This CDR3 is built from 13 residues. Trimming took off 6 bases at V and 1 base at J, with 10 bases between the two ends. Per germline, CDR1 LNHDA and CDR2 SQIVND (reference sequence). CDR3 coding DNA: TGTGCCAGTAGCCAACCCGGATCCTACGAGCAGTACTTC. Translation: CASSQPGSYEQYF.

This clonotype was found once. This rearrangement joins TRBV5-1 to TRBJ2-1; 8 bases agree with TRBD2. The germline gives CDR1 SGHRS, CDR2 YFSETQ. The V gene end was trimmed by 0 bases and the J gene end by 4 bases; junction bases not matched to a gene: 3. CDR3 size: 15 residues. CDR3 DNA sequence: TGCGCCAGCAGCTTGGGAGCGGGGGAGTACAATGAGCAGTTCTTC. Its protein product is CASSLGAGEYNEQFF. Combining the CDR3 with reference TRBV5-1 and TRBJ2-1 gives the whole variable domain KAGVTQTPRYLIKTRGQQVTLSCSPISGHRSVSWYQQTPGQGLQFLFEYFSETQRNKGNFPGRFSGRQFSNSRSEMNVSTLELGDSALYLCASSLGAGEYNEQFFGPGTRLTVL.

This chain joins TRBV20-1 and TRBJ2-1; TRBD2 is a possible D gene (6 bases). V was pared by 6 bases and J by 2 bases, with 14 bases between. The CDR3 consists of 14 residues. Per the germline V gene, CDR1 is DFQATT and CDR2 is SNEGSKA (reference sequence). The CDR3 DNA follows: TGCAGTGCGCCTCTCGGGGGTGCCTACAATGAGCAGTTCTTC. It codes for CSAPLGGAYNEQFF.

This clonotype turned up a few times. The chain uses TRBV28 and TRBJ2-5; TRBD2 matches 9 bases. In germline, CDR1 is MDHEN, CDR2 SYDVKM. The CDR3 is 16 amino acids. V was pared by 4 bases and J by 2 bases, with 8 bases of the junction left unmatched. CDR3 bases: TGTGCCAGCAGTTCCGGGACTAGCTCGGGTCAAGAGACCCAGTACTTC. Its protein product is CASSSGTSSGQETQYF.